This T cell receptor beta chain was identified in a study of blood T cell repertoires in COVID-19. Profiled with immunoSEQ multiplex PCR; TCRdb holds only in-frame clones, not every one. Altogether hundreds of thousands of clones are present, approximately 90% being singletons, with the ten largest covering 0.87%. Trimming left V 5 bases short and J 4 bases short, with 14 bases between. The CDR3 has 14 residues. Per germline, CDR1 SGHTA and CDR2 FQGTGA. The receptor was isolated from a man in his forties or fifties who had been exposed to COVID-19. Sequenced: PBMCs or T cells enriched from blood (not recorded which). V is TRBV7-3 and J is TRBJ1-1; D might be TRBD1 (5 bases). The CDR3 reads CASSQRQIGTEAFF. The CDR3 DNA reads as TGTGCCAGCAGCCAAAGACAGATAGGCACTGAAGCTTTCTTT.